Following are 21 T cell receptor beta chains from one sample sequenced in a study of T cells in women clearing cervical HPV infection. Repertoires were generated with immunoSEQ multiplex PCR, while TCRdb's copy carries only in-frame clones and drops some. The sample's table shows more than 45,000 clones. The sequencing input was blood buffy coat. All receptors derive from a woman aged 18-70 years with a cervical HPV16 infection that either progressed to CIN3+ or cleared (not recorded which).

Concerning this clone: The CDR3 is cut off 3 residues early in the read; its end comes from the germline J gene. V and J are TRBV4-2 and TRBJ1-6; D gene ambiguous. The CDR3 covers 16 residues. CDR1 and CDR2 from the germline V gene are LGHNA and YNFKEQ. V was clipped by 0 bases and J by 6 bases, with 12 bases between them. The CDR3 reads CASSQDPAGGNSPLHF. The sequenced part of the CDR3 DNA is TGTGCCAGCAGCCAAGATCCGGCAGGAGGTAATTCACCC.

As to this clone: Coverage ceases 3 residues before the CDR3 finishes, and the germline J gene fills in the end. The V and J genes are TRBV4-1 and TRBJ2-3; 9 nucleotides align to TRBD1. CDR3 length: 15 residues. The germline CDR1 and CDR2 sequences are MGHRA and YSYEKL. Unmatched junction bases numbered 7, after V lost 7 bases and J lost 2 bases. The CDR3 reads CASTTGTGNTDTQYF. CDR3 DNA, as far as it was read: TGCGCCAGCACCACCGGGACAGGGAACACAGATACG.

Comments on this clone: The read terminates 3 residues before the CDR3 end, so the remaining end is supplied by the germline J gene. This chain connects TRBV29-1 to TRBJ1-2; maybe TRBD1 (5 bases). CDR1 SQVTM and CDR2 ANQGSEA come from the germline V gene. V gave up 7 bases and J gave up 0 bases, with 12 bases separating them. CDR3 length equals 13 residues. The CDR3 DNA, read in part, is TGCAGCGACAGGAGGGTAGCTAACTATGGC. Amino acids: CSDRRVANYG. The entire CDR3 protein reads CSDRRVANYGYTF.

With regard to this clone: Read coverage stops 3 residues before the CDR3 terminus; the germline J gene supplies the remainder. The V call is TRBV28, the J call TRBJ2-7; 7 bases map to TRBD1. V was pared by 3 bases and J by 0 bases, with 11 bases of the junction left unmatched. The V gene's germline CDR1 is MDHEN and CDR2 SYDVKM. The CDR3 consists of 17 residues. This chain's CDR3 is CASSFPLDRLSSYEQYF. The sequenced CDR3 bases are TGTGCCAGCAGTTTCCCCTTGGACAGGCTAAGCTCCTACGAG. The complete variable domain, with remaining parts taken from reference TRBV28 and TRBJ2-7, reads DVKVTQSSRYLVKRTGEKVFLECVQDMDHENMFWYRQDPGLGLRLIYFSYDVKMKEKGDIPEGYSVSREKKERFSLILESASTNQTSMYLCASSFPLDRLSSYEQYFGPGTRLTVT.

Of note for this clone: Coverage ceases 3 residues before the CDR3 finishes, and the germline J gene fills in the end. The V call is TRBV19, the J call TRBJ2-5, with TRBD2 matching over 10 bases. Looked up from germline, CDR1 is LNHDA and CDR2 is SQIVND (reference sequence). This CDR3 comprises 16 residues. J was trimmed by 4 bases and V by 6 bases; bases with no gene match: 11. The sequenced CDR3 bases are TGTGCCAGTAGCTACCTTGGACTAGCGGTCGGAGAGACC. Protein product: CASSYLGLAVGET. The entire CDR3 sequence reads CASSYLGLAVGETQYF.

Worth noting for this clone: Coverage ceases 3 residues before the CDR3 finishes, and the germline J gene fills in the end. J is TRBJ2-2 and V is TRBV14, with TRBD1 as a possible D gene (6 bases). The CDR3 runs 17 residues. Looked up from germline, CDR1 is SGHDN and CDR2 is FVKESK. Trimming removed 1 base at V and 4 bases at J, with 16 bases between. The CDR3 here is CASSQASAGVTTGELFF. The CDR3 DNA, read in part, is TGTGCCAGCAGCCAAGCCTCAGCAGGGGTGACCACCGGGGAG.

Partial CDR3 DNA: TGCAGTGCTAGACAGACTAGCGATGAG. This gives the protein CSARQTSDE. The entire CDR3 reads CSARQTSDEQFF. The chain recombines TRBV20-1 with TRBJ2-1; the match to TRBD2 covers 8 bases. The sequence runs out 3 residues before the end of the CDR3; the remainder is reconstructed from the germline J gene. The germline gives CDR1 DFQATT, CDR2 SNEGSKA (reference sequence). CDR3 length equals 12 residues. After removal of 2 bases from V and 8 bases from J, the junction contained 2 bases not matched to a gene.

Regarding this clone: Read sequence stops 3 residues before the CDR3 end, and the germline J gene provides the missing end. The chain employs TRBV5-1 and TRBJ1-6; the match to TRBD1 covers 8 bases. The germline gives CDR1 SGHRS, CDR2 YFSETQ. V was clipped by 6 bases and J by 8 bases; unmatched bases: 7. The CDR3 has 14 amino acids. The DNA read from the CDR3 is TGCGCCAGCAAAAGGACAGGGAACGATTCACCC. This codes for CASKRTGNDSP. The whole CDR3 is CASKRTGNDSPLHF.

On this clone: The read ends 3 residues shy of where the CDR3 ends; the end is completed using the germline J gene. The V and J genes are TRBV7-7 and TRBJ2-7, with D perhaps matching TRBD1 (6 bases). Germline CDR1 SSHAT, CDR2 FNYEAQ (reference sequence). V lost 5 bases and J lost 2, with 10 bases in between. CDR3 length equals 13 residues. The covered CDR3 bases are TGTGCCAGCAGCCGGGACACCACCTACGAG. Its translation: CASSRDTTYE. The entire CDR3 sequence reads CASSRDTTYEQYF.

Of note for this clone: Read data end 3 residues before the CDR3 end; the end is taken from the germline J gene. This rearrangement joins TRBV20-1 to TRBJ2-1, with 13 positions matching TRBD2. This CDR3 region has 14 residues. Germline V CDR1 and CDR2: DFQATT, SNEGSKA (reference sequence). The junction had 4 bases not matched to a gene; V was cut back by 3 bases and J by 8 bases. CDR3 DNA (partial): TGCAGTGCTAGTGGGGGACTAGCGGGGTATGAG. Its protein product is CSASGGLAGYE. The CDR3, in full, reads CSASGGLAGYEQFF.

In regard to this clone: The read ends 3 residues before the CDR3 terminus; that terminus is restored from the germline J gene. V gene TRBV5-6 combines with J gene TRBJ2-1; 9 positions agree with TRBD2. J gave up 9 bases and V 0 bases, and 7 bases lay outside the gene matches. This CDR3 is 15 amino acids long. Germline CDR1 SGHDT, CDR2 YYEEEE. The covered CDR3 bases are TGTGCCAGCAGCTTGGGTAGCGGGAGCTTCCGTGAG. This codes for CASSLGSGSFRE. The full CDR3 reads CASSLGSGSFREQFF.

As for this clone: Read coverage stops 3 residues before the CDR3 terminus; the germline J gene supplies the remainder. This sequence joins TRBV20-1 and TRBJ2-5; D is possibly TRBD2 (6 bases). Trimming left V 1 base short and J 5 bases short, with 14 bases between. The CDR3 runs 14 residues. CDR1 DFQATT and CDR2 SNEGSKA come from the germline V gene (reference sequence). The CDR3 here is CSARGGGATETQYF. The sequenced part of the CDR3 DNA is TGCAGTGCTAGAGGGGGCGGGGCCACGGAGACC.

A note on this clone: The read is 3 residues too short to cover the CDR3 end, so that end is filled in from the germline J gene. This chain connects TRBV28 to TRBJ2-1; 7 bases map to TRBD2. V dropped 3 bases and J dropped 7; count of bases not matched to a gene: 15. CDR3 length: 17 amino acids. In germline, CDR1 is MDHEN, CDR2 SYDVKM. The sequenced part of the CDR3 DNA is TGTGCCAGCAGTTTTTTTGTCTCCGCGGGAGTTAAAAATGAG. Protein sequence: CASSFFVSAGVKNE. The entire CDR3 is CASSFFVSAGVKNEQFF.

As for this clone: The read is 3 residues too short to cover the CDR3 end, so that end is filled in from the germline J gene. This chain links TRBV7-7 with TRBJ2-7; 9 bases are shared with TRBD2. The CDR3 is 13 residues long. Unmatched junction bases numbered 6, after V lost 6 bases and J lost 6 bases. Germline V gene data show CDR1 as SSHAT and CDR2 as FNYEAQ (reference sequence). The sequenced CDR3 bases are TGTGCCAGCAGTCGCGGCGGGGGGGGCGAG. Amino acids: CASSRGGGGE. The complete CDR3 protein is CASSRGGGGEQYF.

About this clone itself: The missing CDR3 end, 3 residues past where the read stops, is filled in from the germline J gene. Different DNA sequences within this sample yield the same CDR3. V usage is TRBV13 and J usage is TRBJ1-2, with TRBD1 as a possible D gene (6 bases). V was shortened by 5 bases and J by 5 bases, with 12 bases between the two germline ends. This CDR3 region has 13 residues. Germline CDR1 and CDR2: PRHDT and FYEKMQ (reference sequence). CDR3: CASSQGYSYGYTF. The sequenced CDR3 bases are TGTGCCAGCAGCCAGGGGTACTCATATGGC.

Comments on this clone: Read data end 3 residues before the CDR3 end; the end is taken from the germline J gene. This chain joins TRBV7-8 and TRBJ2-1; 9 nucleotides align to TRBD2. Germline assignment: CDR1 SGHVS and CDR2 FQNEAQ. This CDR3 spans 14 amino acids. After removal of 8 bases from V and 6 bases from J, the junction contained 8 bases not matched to a gene. The DNA read from the CDR3 is TGTGCCAGCGGCGGGAGGGCCTTGGGCAATGAG. Translation gives CASGGRALGNE. The entire CDR3 reads CASGGRALGNEQFF.

On this clone itself: The sequenced fragment ends 3 residues before the CDR3 boundary, so the rest is inferred from the germline J gene. The chain couples TRBV28 to TRBJ1-2; unclear D gene. Trimming took 4 bases from V and 3 from J, leaving 3 bases between them. Germline V lookup: CDR1 MDHEN, CDR2 SYDVKM. The CDR3 totals 11 residues. Here the CDR3 reads CASSSHYGYTF. The covered CDR3 bases are TGTGCCAGCAGTTCTCACTATGGC.

As to this clone: The read ends 3 residues shy of where the CDR3 ends; the end is completed using the germline J gene. V gene TRBV5-1 combines with J gene TRBJ2-1; 11 bases are shared with TRBD2. CDR1 and CDR2 from the germline V gene are SGHRS and YFSETQ. V shed 3 bases, J shed 8 bases, and the junction held 10 bases outside the gene matches. The CDR3 contains 16 residues. CDR3 protein: CASSSPIAGGRHEQFF. The part of the CDR3 DNA that was read is TGCGCCAGCAGCTCCCCCATAGCGGGGGGGCGACATGAG.

In regard to this clone: The CDR3 is cut off 3 residues early in the read; its end comes from the germline J gene. V and J are TRBV6-2 or TRBV6-3 and TRBJ2-5; 8 bases line up with TRBD1. V lost 6 bases and J lost 4; bases outside the gene matches: 4. The CDR3 has 13 residues. In germline, CDR1 is MNHEY, CDR2 SVGEGT. The DNA read from the CDR3 is TGTGCCAGCAGGACCACAGGGGGAGAGACC. It encodes CASRTTGGET. The whole CDR3 protein reads CASRTTGGETQYF.

CDR3 region: CASSLVNSNYGYTF. The CDR3 bases that were read are TGTGCCAGCAGCTTAGTTAACAGTAACTATGGC. The chain combines TRBV7-2 with TRBJ1-2; D uncertain. The sequence runs out 3 residues before the end of the CDR3; the remainder is reconstructed from the germline J gene. Germline lookup yields CDR1 SGHTA and CDR2 FQGNSA. This CDR3 is built from 14 residues. V was trimmed by 1 base and J by 1 base, leaving 7 bases between them.

CDR3 protein: CASSVGGGGGHYNEQFF. The DNA read from the CDR3 is TGTGCCAGCAGCGTAGGGGGTGGGGGGGGCCACTACAATGAG. The J gene is TRBJ2-1, the V gene TRBV9; the D gene is possibly TRBD2 (7 bases). The read ends 3 residues early relative to the CDR3; the germline J gene fills the gap. This CDR3 region has 17 residues. Deletions cut 0 bases from V and 3 bases from J, with 16 bases between. Per the germline V gene, CDR1 is SGDLS and CDR2 is YYNGEE.